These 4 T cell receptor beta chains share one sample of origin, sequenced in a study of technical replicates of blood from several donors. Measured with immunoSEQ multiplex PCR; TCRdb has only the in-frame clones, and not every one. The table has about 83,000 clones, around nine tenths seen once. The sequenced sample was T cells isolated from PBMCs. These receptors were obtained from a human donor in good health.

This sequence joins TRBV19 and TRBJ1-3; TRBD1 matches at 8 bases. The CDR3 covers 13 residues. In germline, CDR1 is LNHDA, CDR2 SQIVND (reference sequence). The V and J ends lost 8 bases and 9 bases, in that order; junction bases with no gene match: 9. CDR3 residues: CASSDRGGFTIYF. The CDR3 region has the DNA TGTGCCAGTTCAGACAGGGGCGGATTCACCATATATTTT.

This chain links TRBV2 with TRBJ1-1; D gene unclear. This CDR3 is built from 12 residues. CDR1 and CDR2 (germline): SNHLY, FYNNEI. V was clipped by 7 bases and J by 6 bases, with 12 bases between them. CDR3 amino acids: CASKVGWSEAFF. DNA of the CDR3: TGTGCCAGCAAAGTCGGTTGGTCTGAAGCTTTCTTT.

The CDR3 spells CASRIRGVRAATNEKLFF. For the CDR3, the DNA is TGTGCCAGCAGGATCCGCGGGGTCAGGGCAGCTACTAATGAAAAACTGTTTTTT. V and J are TRBV2 and TRBJ1-4; D perhaps matches TRBD1 (5 bases). V was clipped by 6 bases and J by 2 bases, with 22 bases between them. In germline, CDR1 is SNHLY, CDR2 FYNNEI. The CDR3 runs to 18 residues.

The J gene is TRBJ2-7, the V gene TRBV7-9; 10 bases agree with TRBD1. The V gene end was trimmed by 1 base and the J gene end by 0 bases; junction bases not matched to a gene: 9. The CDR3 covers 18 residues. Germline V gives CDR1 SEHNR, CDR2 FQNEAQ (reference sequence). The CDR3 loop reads CASSLVGTGEKRSYEQYF. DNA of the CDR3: TGTGCCAGCAGCTTAGTGGGGACAGGGGAAAAACGCTCCTACGAGCAGTACTTC.